This T cell receptor beta chain was recorded in a study of vaccination effects on CD4 cells after COVID-19. Worth noting for this clone: Its target is unknown.

TCRdb's table, derived via immunoSEQ multiplex PCR, lists solely in-frame clones and lacks some. The data contain tens of thousands of clones, around 70% of them singletons. With nine to eleven days of culture completed, CD4+ T cells were isolated. IL-2 medium supplanted half the medium on days 3 and 7. Germline CDR1 and CDR2: LNHDA and SQIVND (reference sequence). The CDR3 runs to 16 residues. V gave up 8 bases and J gave up 1 base, with 19 bases separating them. This chain uses TRBV19 with TRBJ2-3; TRBD2 might be the D (6 bases). This clonotype originated in a human donor who received a COVID-19 vaccine. The sequences come from CD4+ T cells from PBMCs cultured without peptide, collected before COVID-19 vaccination. DNA of the CDR3: TGTGCCAGTTGCCGAGGCCGAGCTAGCGGCACAGATACGCAGTATTTT. This gives the protein CASCRGRASGTDTQYF.